This T cell receptor (beta chain) was retrieved from a study of blood T cell repertoires in COVID-19. About the research overall: Acute-phase and convalescent COVID-19 samples originated in the United States, Italy and Spain.

Per the original methods: Amplifying reference gene primers gave estimates of nucleated cell counts. TCRdb's table, derived via immunoSEQ multiplex PCR, lists solely in-frame clones and lacks some. V, J and clone size reflect that table, while D and trimming were determined from the DNA. The sample includes 85,000 to 95,000 clones, approximately 90% of them seen just once. This clone came up once. The sequence was obtained from a woman aged 45-60 years in a cohort sampled during active COVID-19. Source material: peripheral blood.

The CDR3, as DNA: TGTGCCAGCGGGGAACAGGGGGCCTTAGATGGCTACACCTTC. As protein: CASGEQGALDGYTF. V is TRBV7-9 and J is TRBJ1-2; 9 bases are shared with TRBD1. CDR1 and CDR2 from the germline V gene are SEHNR and FQNEAQ (reference sequence). The CDR3 has 14 amino acids. The V gene end was trimmed by 8 bases and the J gene end by 6 bases; junction bases not matched to a gene: 10.